These 32 T cell receptor beta chains came from one sample sequenced in a study of T cells in women clearing cervical HPV infection. Sequenced by immunoSEQ multiplex PCR; TCRdb stores in-frame clones only, minus some. The listing records tens of thousands of clones. Source material: blood buffy coat. Source of these receptors: a woman between 18 and 70 years old with a cervical HPV16 infection that either progressed to CIN3+ or cleared (not recorded which).

In the case of this clone: The CDR3 end lies 3 residues beyond the end of the read and is filled in from the germline J gene. This chain connects TRBV19 to TRBJ2-1; 8 bases agree with TRBD2. The V gene's germline CDR1 is LNHDA and CDR2 SQIVND (reference sequence). The length of the CDR3 is 16 residues. V lost 1 base and J lost 2; bases outside the gene matches: 4. The CDR3 bases that were read are TGTGCCAGTAGTATAGGAACGGGGGGGCCCTACAATGAG. This translates into CASSIGTGGPYNE. The whole CDR3 region reads CASSIGTGGPYNEQFF.

As regards this clone: The DNA ends 3 residues before the CDR3 does, and the rest of the CDR3 is filled in from the germline J gene. This sequence joins TRBV4-1 and TRBJ2-1; 7 positions match TRBD1. The CDR3 consists of 15 residues. The germline CDR1 and CDR2 sequences are MGHRA and YSYEKL. V dropped 1 base and J dropped 9; count of bases not matched to a gene: 9. CDR3: CASSQVDRDHGEQFF. Incomplete CDR3 DNA: TGCGCCAGCAGCCAAGTCGACAGGGACCACGGTGAG.

As regards this clone: The read stops 3 residues short of the end of the CDR3; the missing end is completed from the germline J gene. V is TRBV19 and J is TRBJ2-7; D not certain. Germline V lookup: CDR1 LNHDA, CDR2 SQIVND (reference sequence). CDR3 size: 15 residues. The V gene lost 3 bases and the J gene lost 6 bases, with 18 bases spanning the gap. CDR3 protein: CASSIGRSSGFEQYF. The CDR3 DNA, read in part, is TGTGCCAGTAGTATTGGTAGGAGCTCAGGTTTCGAG.

Concerning this clone: The read ends 3 residues before the CDR3 terminus; that terminus is restored from the germline J gene. The chain joins TRBV11-1 to TRBJ2-1, with D unclear. From germline, CDR1 is SGHAT and CDR2 FQDESV (reference sequence). This CDR3 is built from 14 residues. Trimming pared 3 bases from V and 5 bases from J, leaving 11 bases between. Partial CDR3 DNA: TGTGCCAGCAGCTTTGGCGGCAATCACAATGAG. Its translation: CASSFGGNHNE. The full CDR3 protein is CASSFGGNHNEQFF.

Concerning this clone: The read gets to within 3 residues of the CDR3 end, and the germline J gene fills in the rest. The rearrangement links TRBV9 to TRBJ1-1, with 7 nucleotides matching TRBD1. This CDR3 is 14 amino acids long. Germline CDR1 and CDR2: SGDLS and YYNGEE. The V segment lost 0 bases and the J segment 2 bases; nucleotides outside the gene matches: 1. CDR3 protein: CASSVAGGNTEAFF. The DNA read from the CDR3 is TGTGCCAGCAGCGTAGCAGGGGGTAACACTGAA.

About this clone: The read stops 3 residues short of the end of the CDR3; the missing end is completed from the germline J gene. The chain is built from TRBV5-1 and TRBJ1-2, with a tentative D call TRBD1 (6 bases). CDR3 length: 13 amino acids. The V end lost 4 bases, the J end lost 4 bases, and 11 bases lay between the germline ends. The germline gives CDR1 SGHRS, CDR2 YFSETQ. The CDR3: CASSPGQSYGYTF. The sequenced CDR3 bases are TGCGCCAGCAGCCCTGGACAGAGCTATGGC. Based on the CDR3 plus reference TRBV5-1 and TRBJ1-2, the full variable domain is KAGVTQTPRYLIKTRGQQVTLSCSPISGHRSVSWYQQTPGQGLQFLFEYFSETQRNKGNFPGRFSGRQFSNSRSEMNVSTLELGDSALYLCASSPGQSYGYTFGSGTRLTVV.

As to this clone: The read ends 3 residues before the CDR3 terminus; that terminus is restored from the germline J gene. The chain recombines TRBV20-1 with TRBJ2-1, with D hard to call. Germline V CDR1 and CDR2: DFQATT, SNEGSKA (reference sequence). V dropped 0 bases and J dropped 9 bases, with 15 bases sitting between them. The CDR3 runs to 14 residues. The CDR3 is CSARDSPGIGEQFF. The covered CDR3 bases are TGCAGTGCTAGAGATTCCCCAGGCATTGGTGAG.

Note on this clone: The read gets to within 3 residues of the CDR3 end, and the germline J gene fills in the rest. The V and J genes are TRBV5-1 and TRBJ2-1, with a tentative D call TRBD2 (7 bases). The germline V gene has CDR1 SGHRS and CDR2 YFSETQ. The CDR3 has 16 amino acids. V was clipped by 6 bases and J by 4 bases, with 20 bases between them. The sequenced part of the CDR3 DNA is TGCGCCAGCACCCCACGGGGGGCCCTTAGATACAATGAG. Residues: CASTPRGALRYNE. The full CDR3 is CASTPRGALRYNEQFF.

On this clone itself: The DNA ends 3 residues before the CDR3 does, and the rest of the CDR3 is filled in from the germline J gene. The V and J genes are TRBV7-3 and TRBJ2-1; TRBD2 agrees at 7 bases. The CDR3 has 15 residues. With V trimmed by 0 bases and J by 8 bases, 7 bases remained unmatched. Germline values: CDR1 SGHTA, CDR2 FQGTGA. The CDR3 DNA, read in part, is TGTGCCAGCAGCTTAACAGCGGGAAGGGCCGATGAG. Protein product: CASSLTAGRADE. The whole CDR3 is CASSLTAGRADEQFF. Variable domain in full (rest from reference TRBV7-3 and TRBJ2-1): GAGVSQTPSNKVTEKGKYVELRCDPISGHTALYWYRQSLGQGPEFLIYFQGTGAADDSGLPNDRFFAVRPEGSVSTLKIQRTERGDSAVYLCASSLTAGRADEQFFGPGTRLTVL.

Worth noting for this clone: The CDR3 extends 3 residues past the end of the read, so its final part is completed from the germline J gene. The V gene is TRBV4-2, the J gene TRBJ2-3; 11 nucleotides agree with TRBD2. There are 16 residues in the CDR3. The V segment lost 3 bases and the J segment 5 bases; nucleotides outside the gene matches: 7. Looked up from germline, CDR1 is LGHNA and CDR2 is YNFKEQ. Incomplete CDR3 DNA: TGTGCCAGCAGCCAGGTGCTAGCGGGAGGTCTAGATACG. It codes for CASSQVLAGGLDT. The CDR3 in its entirety is CASSQVLAGGLDTQYF.

For this clone: Read sequence stops 3 residues before the CDR3 end, and the germline J gene provides the missing end. The V call is TRBV29-1, the J call TRBJ1-2; D uncertain. CDR1 is SQVTM, CDR2 ANQGSEA, per germline. The CDR3 covers 14 residues. The CDR3 spells CSVGLAGPYNDYTF. The covered CDR3 bases are TGCAGCGTTGGACTAGCGGGCCCCTACAATGAC. The full variable domain, rest sourced from reference TRBV29-1 and TRBJ1-2, is SAVISQKPSRDICQRGTSLTIQCQVDSQVTMMFWYRQQPGQSLTLIATANQGSEATYESGFVIDKFPISRPNLTFSTLTVSNMSPEDSSIYLCSVGLAGPYNDYTFGSGTRLTVV.

Details on this clone: The read ends 3 residues shy of where the CDR3 ends; the end is completed using the germline J gene. The rearrangement uses TRBV7-2 and TRBJ1-2; possibly TRBD1 for D (5 bases). Germline CDR1 reads SGHTA; CDR2 reads FQGNSA. The CDR3 covers 15 residues. V was clipped by 1 base and J by 2 bases, with 11 bases between them. The sequenced CDR3 bases are TGTGCCAGCAGCTTAGTTCGGGGACTCAACTATGGC. Protein product: CASSLVRGLNYG. The full CDR3 reads CASSLVRGLNYGYTF. Full variable domain (rest looked up from reference TRBV7-2 and TRBJ1-2): GAGVSQSPSNKVTEKGKDVELRCDPISGHTALYWYRQSLGQGLEFLIYFQGNSAPDKSGLPSDRFSAERTGGSVSTLTIQRTQQEDSAVYLCASSLVRGLNYGYTFGSGTRLTVV.

In regard to this clone: The CDR3 goes on 3 residues after the read ends, and that part is filled in from the germline J gene. This chain connects TRBV5-6 to TRBJ2-2; D remains ambiguous. This CDR3 has 14 residues. Deletions cut 0 bases from V and 2 bases from J, with 5 bases between. Germline CDR1 and CDR2: SGHDT and YYEEEE. Partial CDR3 DNA: TGTGCCAGCAGCTTGGGCGTTAACACCGGGGAG. This sequence encodes CASSLGVNTGE. The whole CDR3 is CASSLGVNTGELFF.

As concerns this clone: The read falls 3 residues short of the CDR3 end, and the missing part is taken from the germline J gene. V usage is TRBV5-1 and J usage is TRBJ2-3, with 13 bases that match TRBD2. The CDR3 is 15 residues long. Germline CDR1 and CDR2: SGHRS and YFSETQ. V shed 3 bases, J shed 8 bases, and the junction held 6 bases outside the gene matches. This chain's CDR3 is CASSSGLAGDFTQYF. The covered CDR3 bases are TGCGCCAGCAGCTCCGGACTAGCGGGAGATTTTACG. The variable domain in full, completed from reference TRBV5-1 and TRBJ2-3, reads KAGVTQTPRYLIKTRGQQVTLSCSPISGHRSVSWYQQTPGQGLQFLFEYFSETQRNKGNFPGRFSGRQFSNSRSEMNVSTLELGDSALYLCASSSGLAGDFTQYFGPGTRLTVL.

A note on this clone: The read comes to an end 3 residues before the CDR3 does, leaving the germline J gene to fill in the end. This chain joins TRBV7-2 and TRBJ2-7; D may be TRBD2 (6 bases). V dropped 1 base and J dropped 4 bases, with 11 bases sitting between them. Germline loops: CDR1 SGHTA, CDR2 FQGNSA. The CDR3 contains 14 residues. Incomplete CDR3 DNA: TGTGCCAGCAGCTTAGTCGGTAGCGGTTACGAG. Protein sequence: CASSLVGSGYE. The whole CDR3 is CASSLVGSGYEQYF. Full variable domain (remainder filled in from reference TRBV7-2 and TRBJ2-7): GAGVSQSPSNKVTEKGKDVELRCDPISGHTALYWYRQSLGQGLEFLIYFQGNSAPDKSGLPSDRFSAERTGGSVSTLTIQRTQQEDSAVYLCASSLVGSGYEQYFGPGTRLTVT.

In regard to this clone: The CDR3 extends 3 residues past the end of the read, so its final part is completed from the germline J gene. The rearrangement uses TRBV30 and TRBJ1-1; weak D call: TRBD1 (5 bases). This CDR3 is 14 amino acids long. Per germline, CDR1 GTSNPN and CDR2 SVGIG (reference sequence). The V end was cut by 2 bases, the J end by 1 base, with 11 bases between. The chain's CDR3 is CAWSFSGGNTEAFF. The CDR3 DNA, read in part, is TGTGCCTGGAGTTTCTCCGGGGGGAACACTGAA. Combining the CDR3 with reference TRBV30 and TRBJ1-1 gives the whole variable domain SQTIHQWPATLVQPVGSPLSLECTVEGTSNPNLYWYRQAAGRGLQLLFYSVGIGQISSEVPQNLSASRPQDRQFILSSKKLLLSDSGFYLCAWSFSGGNTEAFFGQGTRLTVV.

Notes on this clone: The sequence runs out 3 residues before the end of the CDR3; the remainder is reconstructed from the germline J gene. This chain joins TRBV5-1 and TRBJ2-5; no definite D call. Trimming removed 0 bases from V and 3 bases from J, with 6 bases in between. The germline gives CDR1 SGHRS, CDR2 YFSETQ. The CDR3 is 13 residues long. The CDR3: CASSLAREETQYF. The DNA read from the CDR3 is TGCGCCAGCAGCTTGGCCCGGGAAGAGACC.

With regard to this clone: The CDR3 extends 3 residues past the end of the read, so its final part is completed from the germline J gene. This chain joins TRBV2 and TRBJ2-3, with 9 positions matching TRBD2. Germline CDR1 SNHLY, CDR2 FYNNEI. After removal of 4 bases from V and 0 bases from J, the junction contained 2 bases not matched to a gene. The CDR3 is made up of 15 amino acids. CDR3 DNA (partial): TGTGCCAGCAGTGGGACTAGCGTAAGCACAGATACG. It specifies CASSGTSVSTDT. The whole CDR3 is CASSGTSVSTDTQYF.

With regard to this clone: The read terminates 3 residues ahead of where the CDR3 ends, so the germline J gene completes it. V usage is TRBV10-3 and J usage is TRBJ1-2, with 11 bases fitting TRBD1. The CDR3 consists of 15 residues. The trim removed 6 bases at V and 4 bases at J, leaving 7 bases unmatched. Germline lookup yields CDR1 ENHRY and CDR2 SYGVKD. The CDR3 sequence: CAISPGTGGGYGYTF. CDR3 DNA, as far as it was read: TGTGCCATCAGCCCCGGGACAGGGGGAGGCTATGGC.

As to this clone: The CDR3 goes on 3 residues after the read ends, and that part is filled in from the germline J gene. The rearrangement links TRBV5-6 to TRBJ2-3; no clear D gene. Deletions cut 4 bases from V and 7 bases from J, with 10 bases between. This CDR3 is 12 amino acids long. Looked up from germline, CDR1 is SGHDT and CDR2 is YYEEEE. CDR3 region: CASSLDQNTQYF. CDR3 DNA, as far as it was read: TGTGCCAGCAGCCTGGACCAGAATACG.

On this clone itself: The CDR3 end is not reached by the read, which stops 3 residues before it; the germline J gene fills it in. V gene TRBV30 combines with J gene TRBJ2-1, with TRBD1 as a possible D gene (5 bases). There are 14 residues in the CDR3. In germline, CDR1 is GTSNPN, CDR2 SVGIG (reference sequence). V lost 4 bases and J lost 9, with 19 bases in between. The CDR3 is CAWTLGVTGFEQFF. Partial CDR3 DNA: TGTGCCTGGACCCTAGGGGTCACCGGGTTTGAG.

Remarks on this clone: The read comes to an end 3 residues before the CDR3 does, leaving the germline J gene to fill in the end. J is TRBJ2-5 and V is TRBV30, with no clear D. V was cut by 8 bases and J by 5 bases, with 15 bases left in between. The CDR3 consists of 12 residues. The germline V gene encodes CDR1 GTSNPN and CDR2 SVGIG (reference sequence). CDR3: CALEMGLETQYF. The DNA read from the CDR3 is TGTGCCCTAGAGATGGGTTTGGAGACC.

The CDR3: CASAVGGENYEQYF. The covered CDR3 bases are TGTGCCAGCGCGGTAGGGGGGGAAAACTACGAG. This chain connects TRBV4-2 to TRBJ2-7; possibly TRBD2 for D (7 bases). The read gets to within 3 residues of the CDR3 end, and the germline J gene fills in the rest. The germline V gene has CDR1 LGHNA and CDR2 YNFKEQ. V was shortened by 8 bases and J by 3 bases, with 17 bases between the two germline ends. This CDR3 has 14 amino acids.

About this clone: The read is 3 residues too short to cover the CDR3 end, so that end is filled in from the germline J gene. This chain links TRBV20-1 with TRBJ2-7, with D tentatively TRBD1 (6 bases). Germline CDR1 is DFQATT and CDR2 is SNEGSKA (reference sequence). There are 13 residues in the CDR3. V lost 3 bases to trimming and J lost 4 bases, with 13 bases between them. CDR3 DNA (partial): TGCAGTGCTAGGGACAGTGTCTCTTACGAG. This sequence encodes CSARDSVSYE. Given in full, the CDR3 is CSARDSVSYEQYF.

As for this clone: The sequence runs out 3 residues before the end of the CDR3; the remainder is reconstructed from the germline J gene. The V and J genes are TRBV7-2 and TRBJ1-1; D perhaps matches TRBD1 (5 bases). Germline lookup yields CDR1 SGHTA and CDR2 FQGNSA. CDR3 length equals 12 residues. Trimming pared 8 bases from V and 3 bases from J, leaving 10 bases between. CDR3 bases read: TGTGCCAGCGGCAGGGCGCACACTGAA. Protein product: CASGRAHTE. The complete CDR3 reads CASGRAHTEAFF. Variable domain in full (rest from reference TRBV7-2 and TRBJ1-1): GAGVSQSPSNKVTEKGKDVELRCDPISGHTALYWYRQSLGQGLEFLIYFQGNSAPDKSGLPSDRFSAERTGGSVSTLTIQRTQQEDSAVYLCASGRAHTEAFFGQGTRLTVV.

As regards this clone: The read falls 3 residues short of the CDR3 end, and the missing part is taken from the germline J gene. The chain employs TRBV30 and TRBJ2-3; 9 positions agree with TRBD1. The CDR3 runs 17 residues. Germline V gives CDR1 GTSNPN, CDR2 SVGIG (reference sequence). With V trimmed by 8 bases and J by 0 bases, 15 bases remained unmatched. Here the CDR3 reads CAIRTGASFTSTDTQYF. The part of the CDR3 DNA that was read is TGTGCCATACGGACAGGGGCCTCTTTCACTAGCACAGATACG.

Turning to this clone: The sequenced fragment ends 3 residues before the CDR3 boundary, so the rest is inferred from the germline J gene. The chain recombines TRBV2 with TRBJ2-5; D not resolved. The V gene lost 2 bases and the J gene lost 4 bases, with 11 bases spanning the gap. This CDR3 comprises 14 residues. CDR1 and CDR2 from the germline V gene are SNHLY and FYNNEI. The chain's CDR3 is CASSETQERETQYF. Incomplete CDR3 DNA: TGTGCCAGCAGTGAAACCCAGGAGAGAGAGACC.

This CDR3 is CASTKGGGSWETQYF. The part of the CDR3 DNA that was read is TGTGCCAGTACCAAAGGGGGGGGGTCGTGGGAGACC. This rearrangement joins TRBV19 to TRBJ2-5; possible D gene TRBD2, 7 bases. The read is 3 residues too short to cover the CDR3 end, so that end is filled in from the germline J gene. Germline values: CDR1 LNHDA, CDR2 SQIVND (reference sequence). The V gene lost 7 bases and the J gene lost 5 bases, with 20 bases spanning the gap. The CDR3 sequence is 15 residues long.

A remark on this clone: From the germline J gene comes the end of the CDR3, since the read stops 3 residues before it. V usage is TRBV7-2 and J usage is TRBJ2-3; 11 bases agree with TRBD2. This CDR3 is 15 amino acids long. Trimming took 5 bases from V and 2 from J; bases not matched to a gene: 3. Germline CDR1 is SGHTA and CDR2 is FQGNSA. CDR3 bases read: TGTGCCAGCAGCCCTAGCGGGGGGACCACAGATACG. The encoded protein is CASSPSGGTTDT. The CDR3 reads in full as CASSPSGGTTDTQYF.

As regards this clone: The read ends 3 residues before the CDR3 terminus; that terminus is restored from the germline J gene. V is TRBV18 and J is TRBJ2-5; a possible D gene is TRBD1 (6 bases). CDR3 length equals 14 residues. Germline V gives CDR1 KGHSH, CDR2 LQKENI. Deletions cut 0 bases from V and 5 bases from J, with 10 bases between. The CDR3: CASSPPSRGETQYF. The sequenced CDR3 bases are TGTGCCAGCTCACCACCGTCCAGGGGTGAGACC. Looking up the rest from reference TRBV18 and TRBJ2-5 gives the full variable domain: NAGVMQNPRHLVRRRGQEARLRCSPMKGHSHVYWYRQLPEEGLKFMVYLQKENIIDESGMPKERFSAEFPKEGPSILRIQQVVRGDSAAYFCASSPPSRGETQYFGPGTRLLVL.

About this clone itself: The read ends 3 residues shy of where the CDR3 ends; the end is completed using the germline J gene. The rearrangement joins TRBV9 to TRBJ2-3; D remains ambiguous. This CDR3 is built from 14 residues. CDR1 and CDR2 from the germline V gene are SGDLS and YYNGEE. Deletions cut 4 bases from V and 3 bases from J, with 12 bases between. Here the CDR3 reads CASSPRRVTDTQYF. The DNA read from the CDR3 is TGTGCCAGCAGCCCCCGAAGGGTGACAGATACG.

Details on this clone: The read gets to within 3 residues of the CDR3 end, and the germline J gene fills in the rest. V and J are TRBV12-3 or TRBV12-4 and TRBJ2-3; 9 bases agree with TRBD2. The length of the CDR3 is 16 residues. V was clipped by 0 bases and J by 6 bases; unmatched bases: 7. The DNA read from the CDR3 is TGTGCCAGCAGTTTAGCGCTCGCGGGGGGGCGCGATACG. Translated: CASSLALAGGRDT. The entire CDR3 protein reads CASSLALAGGRDTQYF.